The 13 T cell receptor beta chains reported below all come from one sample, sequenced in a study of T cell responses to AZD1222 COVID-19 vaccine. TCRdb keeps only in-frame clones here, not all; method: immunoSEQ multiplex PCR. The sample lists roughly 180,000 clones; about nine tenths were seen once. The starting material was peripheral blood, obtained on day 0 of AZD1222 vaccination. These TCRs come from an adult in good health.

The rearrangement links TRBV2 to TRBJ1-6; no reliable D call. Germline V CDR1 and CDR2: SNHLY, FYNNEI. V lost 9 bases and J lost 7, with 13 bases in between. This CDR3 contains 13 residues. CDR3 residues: CASTPDPNSPLHF. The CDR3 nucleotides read TGTGCCAGTACGCCGGACCCCAATTCACCCCTCCACTTT.

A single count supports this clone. The CDR3 DNA follows: TGTGCCAGCAGCTTAGGGCCGGACAGGACTAATTCACCCCTCCACTTT. Its translation is CASSLGPDRTNSPLHF. The rearrangement links TRBV7-3 to TRBJ1-6; 7 bases are shared with TRBD1. The CDR3 has 16 residues. The germline CDR1 and CDR2 sequences are SGHTA and FQGTGA. With V trimmed by 2 bases and J by 6 bases, 7 bases remained unmatched.

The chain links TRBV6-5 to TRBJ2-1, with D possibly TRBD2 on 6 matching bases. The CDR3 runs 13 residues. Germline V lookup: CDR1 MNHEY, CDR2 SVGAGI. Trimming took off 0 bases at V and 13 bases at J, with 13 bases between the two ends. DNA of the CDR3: TGTGCCAGCAGTTACTCGGAAATAGCGGACCAGTTCTTC. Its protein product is CASSYSEIADQFF.

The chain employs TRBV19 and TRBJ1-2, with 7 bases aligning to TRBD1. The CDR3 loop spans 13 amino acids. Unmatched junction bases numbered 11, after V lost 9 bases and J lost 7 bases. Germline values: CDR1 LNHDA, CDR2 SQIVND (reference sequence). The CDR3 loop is CASQKQGRGGYTF. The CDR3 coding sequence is TGTGCCAGCCAAAAACAGGGGAGGGGTGGCTACACCTTC.

The DNA for the CDR3 is TGTGCCAGCAGCCCGATAGTGAATTTGCAGGAAGCTTTCTTT. Translated, it gives CASSPIVNLQEAFF. The chain links TRBV7-9 to TRBJ1-1, with no clear D. This CDR3 comprises 14 residues. Germline CDR1 is SEHNR and CDR2 is FQNEAQ (reference sequence). Deletions cut 5 bases from V and 8 bases from J, with 18 bases between. Using reference TRBV7-9 and TRBJ1-1 for the parts outside the CDR3, the full variable domain is DTGVSQNPRHKITKRGQNVTFRCDPISEHNRLYWYRQTLGQGPEFLTYFQNEAQLEKSRLLSDRFSAERPKGSFSTLEIQRTEQGDSAMYLCASSPIVNLQEAFFGQGTRLTVV.

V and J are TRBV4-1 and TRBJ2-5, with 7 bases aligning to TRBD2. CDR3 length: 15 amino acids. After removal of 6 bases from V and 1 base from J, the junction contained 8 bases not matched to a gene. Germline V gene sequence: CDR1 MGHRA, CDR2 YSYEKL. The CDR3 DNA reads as TGCGCCAGCAGTCGACTAGCACTCTCCCAAGAGACCCAGTACTTC. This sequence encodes CASSRLALSQETQYF.

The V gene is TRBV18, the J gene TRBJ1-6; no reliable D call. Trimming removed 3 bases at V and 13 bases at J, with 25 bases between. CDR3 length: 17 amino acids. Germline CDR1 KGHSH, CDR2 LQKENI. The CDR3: CASSPDPQAFLGAPLHF. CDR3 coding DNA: TGTGCCAGCTCACCCGACCCGCAAGCATTCCTGGGTGCGCCCCTCCACTTT.

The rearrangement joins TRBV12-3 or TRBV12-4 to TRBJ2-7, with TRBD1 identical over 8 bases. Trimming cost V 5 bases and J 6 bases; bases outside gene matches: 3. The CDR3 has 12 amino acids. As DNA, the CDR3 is TGTGCCAGCAGTCGACAGGGGAGCGAGCAGTACTTC. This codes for CASSRQGSEQYF.

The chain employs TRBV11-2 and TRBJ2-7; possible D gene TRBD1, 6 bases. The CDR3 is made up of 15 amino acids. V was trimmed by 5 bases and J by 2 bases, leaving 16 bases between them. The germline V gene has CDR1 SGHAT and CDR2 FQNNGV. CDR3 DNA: TGTGCCAGCAGCCGAACGGGACATTTCCCCTACGAGCAGTACTTC. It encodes CASSRTGHFPYEQYF.

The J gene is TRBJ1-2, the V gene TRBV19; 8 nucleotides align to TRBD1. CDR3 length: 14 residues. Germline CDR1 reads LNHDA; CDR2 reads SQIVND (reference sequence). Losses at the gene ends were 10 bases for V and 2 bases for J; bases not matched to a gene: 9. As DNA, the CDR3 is TGTGCCACCTACAGGACAGGGACCAACTATGGCTACACCTTC. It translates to CATYRTGTNYGYTF.

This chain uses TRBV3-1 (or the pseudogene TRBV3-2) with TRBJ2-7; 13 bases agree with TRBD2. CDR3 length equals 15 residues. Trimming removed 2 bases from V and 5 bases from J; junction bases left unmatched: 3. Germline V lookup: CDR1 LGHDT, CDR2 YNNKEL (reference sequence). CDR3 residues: CASSQTSGRAHEQYF. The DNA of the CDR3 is TGTGCCAGCAGCCAAACTAGCGGGAGGGCCCACGAGCAGTACTTC.

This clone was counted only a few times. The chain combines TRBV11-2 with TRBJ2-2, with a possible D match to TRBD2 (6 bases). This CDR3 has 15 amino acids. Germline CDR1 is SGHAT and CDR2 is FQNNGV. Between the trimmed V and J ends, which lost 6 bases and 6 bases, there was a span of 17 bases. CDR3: CASRSGQPGAGELFF. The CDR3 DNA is TGTGCCAGCAGAAGTGGACAACCGGGGGCCGGGGAGCTGTTTTTT.

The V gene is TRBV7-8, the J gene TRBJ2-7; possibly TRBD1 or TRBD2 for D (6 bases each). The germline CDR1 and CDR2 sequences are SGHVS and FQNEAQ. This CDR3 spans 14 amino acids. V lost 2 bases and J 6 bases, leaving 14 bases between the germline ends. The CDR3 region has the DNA TGTGCCAGCAGCTTAATGTCGGGGGCCGGCGAGCAGTACTTC. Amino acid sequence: CASSLMSGAGEQYF.